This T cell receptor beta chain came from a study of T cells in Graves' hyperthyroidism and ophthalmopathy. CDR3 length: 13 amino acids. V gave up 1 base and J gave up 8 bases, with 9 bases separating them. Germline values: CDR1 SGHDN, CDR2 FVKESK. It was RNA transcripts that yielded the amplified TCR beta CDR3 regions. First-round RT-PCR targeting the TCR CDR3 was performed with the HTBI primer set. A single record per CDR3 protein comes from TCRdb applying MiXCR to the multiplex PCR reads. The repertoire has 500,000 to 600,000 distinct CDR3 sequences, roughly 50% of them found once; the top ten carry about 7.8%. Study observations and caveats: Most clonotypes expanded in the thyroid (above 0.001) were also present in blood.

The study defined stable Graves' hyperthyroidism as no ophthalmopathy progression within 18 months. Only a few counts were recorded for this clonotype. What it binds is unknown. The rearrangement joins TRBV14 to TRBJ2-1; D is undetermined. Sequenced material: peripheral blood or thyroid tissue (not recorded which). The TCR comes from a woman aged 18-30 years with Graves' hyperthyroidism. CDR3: CASSQARFDEQFF. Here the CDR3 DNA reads TGTGCCAGCAGCCAAGCGCGTTTCGATGAGCAGTTCTTC.